Listed below are T cell receptor beta chains from one sample, sequenced in a study of cytomegalovirus exposure and HLA in healthy donors. The data were produced by immunoSEQ multiplex PCR, yet TCRdb's version contains in-frame clones alone and is incomplete. The table lists 250,000 to 400,000 clones, roughly 88% of them singletons. Sequenced sample: PBMCs. These receptors were collected from a man younger than 40 in good health and CMV-seronegative. Both conserved end residues are part of each CDR3. Fields, in order: J gene, clone size, V gene, D gene, CDR3 DNA, CDR3 protein. The D gene is left open where the match is weak. For some rows the clone size is stated as once, few or many, or as a class when expanded; others skip it.

TRBJ1-5	NA	TRBV4-3	TRBD1	TGCGCCAGCAGCTCCCCGGGACAGGGGGCGTATGATAGCAATCAGCCCCAGCATTTT	CASSSPGQGAYDSNQPQHF
TRBJ1-3	NA	TRBV27	NA	TGTGCCAGCAGTTTGAACAGGGTCAGCTCTGGAAACACCATATATTTT	CASSLNRVSSGNTIYF
TRBJ1-4	NA	TRBV6-5	NA	TGTGCCAGCAGTTACACCGGGACTCCAACTAATGAAAAACTGTTTTTT	CASSYTGTPTNEKLFF
TRBJ2-2	NA	TRBV6-5	TRBD1	TGTGCCAGCAGTCCGGGACAGGGCTCGACAGGGGAGCTGTTTTTT	CASSPGQGSTGELFF
TRBJ1-1	NA	TRBV11-2	TRBD1	TGTGCCAGCAGCACACGACCAGGGGGCGCTGAGGCTTTCTTT	CASSTRPGGAEAFF
TRBJ2-3	NA	TRBV30	NA	TGTGCCTGGGTTAACACTAGCGATACGCAGTATTTT	CAWVNTSDTQYF
TRBJ1-1	NA	TRBV6-5	NA	TGTGCCAGCAGCCCCAGGGTGGCAGGCACTGAAGCTTTCTTT	CASSPRVAGTEAFF
TRBJ2-1	once	TRBV5-6	TRBD1	TGTGCCAGCAGCTTGGCCTACGGACAGGGGCCTAACAATGAGCAGTTCTTC	CASSLAYGQGPNNEQFF
TRBJ2-5	once	TRBV29-1	TRBD1	TGCAGCGTGAACGGACAGGGCGCCGAGACCCAGTACTTC	CSVNGQGAETQYF
TRBJ2-1	NA	TRBV25-1	TRBD1	TGTGCCAGCAGTGAATCCTTGCAGGGGGTCTATGAGCAGTTCTTC	CASSESLQGVYEQFF
TRBJ2-7	NA	TRBV4-1	TRBD1	TGCGCCAGCAGCCAGATACAGGGGCCCTCCTACGAGCAGTACTTC	CASSQIQGPSYEQYF
TRBJ2-1	NA	TRBV18	TRBD2	TGTGCCAGCTCACCGGGACTAGCGGGGAAGTACAATGAGCAGTTCTTC	CASSPGLAGKYNEQFF
TRBJ1-1	NA	TRBV13	TRBD1	TGTGCCAGCAGCTCCGGACAGGGTGGTGTAGCTAATGAAGCTTTCTTT	CASSSGQGGVANEAFF
TRBJ2-5	NA	TRBV2	NA	TGTGCCAGCCTCCAAGGGGCAGTACGGGAGACCCAGTACTTC	CASLQGAVRETQYF
TRBJ1-1	NA	TRBV19	NA	TGTGCCAGTAGTATAGGAACTCCCGGGACACTCTTT	CASSIGTPGTLF
TRBJ1-5	NA	TRBV4-1	NA	TGCGCCAGCAGCCAACAGACAACGATCAATCAGCCCCAGCATTTT	CASSQQTTINQPQHF
TRBJ2-5	NA	TRBV11-2	TRBD2	TGTGCCAGCAGCTGGGGGAGTAGCGGGGTCCAAGAGACCCAGTACTTC	CASSWGSSGVQETQYF
TRBJ1-2	once	TRBV5-6	NA	TGTGCCAGCAGCCCGGGAAGAAGGGTGAACTATGGCTACACCTTC	CASSPGRRVNYGYTF
TRBJ1-2	NA	TRBV7-9	TRBD1	TGTGCCAGCAGCTTATCACGACAGGGGATCTATGGCTACACCTTC	CASSLSRQGIYGYTF
TRBJ2-1	NA	TRBV4-2	TRBD2	TGTGCCAGCAGCCAAGATACTAGCGGGTCTCAGTTTGAGCAGTTCTTC	CASSQDTSGSQFEQFF
TRBJ2-7	once	TRBV5-5	NA	TGTGCCAGCAGCTTGGTTCCCGTCTACGAGCAGTACTTC	CASSLVPVYEQYF
TRBJ2-3	once	TRBV6-1	TRBD2	TGTGCCAGCAGTGACCGCGGGGGGAGCACAGATACGCAGTATTTT	CASSDRGGSTDTQYF
TRBJ1-4	NA	TRBV6-5	NA	TGTGCCAGCAGCTCCTACGTCTCAACTAATGAAAAACTGTTTTTT	CASSSYVSTNEKLFF
TRBJ1-5	NA	TRBV19	NA	TGTGCCAGTAGTATCAACGGGAATCAGCCCCAGCATTTT	CASSINGNQPQHF
TRBJ2-2	NA	TRBV6-5	TRBD1	TGTGCCAGCAGTTACGGGACAGGCCAGCCGAGAGAGCTGTTTTTT	CASSYGTGQPRELFF
TRBJ2-5	NA	TRBV7-2	TRBD2	TGTGCCAGCAGCCCTTTACTAGCGGGGGGTGTAAAGACCCAGTACTTC	CASSPLLAGGVKTQYF
TRBJ1-1	NA	TRBV11-2	TRBD1	TGTGCCAGCAGCTTAGACCTAGGGGGCAGGATGAACACTGAAGCTTTCTTT	CASSLDLGGRMNTEAFF
TRBJ2-2	NA	TRBV2	NA	TGTGCCAGCAAAGGCGGGCCGAACACCGGGGAGCTGTTTTTT	CASKGGPNTGELFF
TRBJ2-3	NA	TRBV19	NA	TGTGCCAGTAGTACCACAGGGATTTTAGATACGCAGTATTTT	CASSTTGILDTQYF
TRBJ1-3	NA	TRBV15	NA	TGTGCCACCAGCAGAGGGACAAACTCTGGAAACACCATATATTTT	CATSRGTNSGNTIYF
TRBJ2-1	NA	TRBV29-1	TRBD2	TGCAGCGTTGTACGCGCGGGGGGCTACAATGAGCAGTTCTTC	CSVVRAGGYNEQFF
TRBJ1-2	NA	TRBV30	TRBD1	TGTGCCTGGCGACAGGGCTACTATGGCTACACCTTC	CAWRQGYYGYTF
TRBJ2-3	NA	TRBV7-6	TRBD1	TGTGCCAGCAGCTTTGGCAACAGGGGGAGCACAGATACGCAGTATTTT	CASSFGNRGSTDTQYF
TRBJ2-7	once	TRBV5-1	NA	TGCGCCAGCAGCTTGTTGGGCCAGGGAGGCTACGAGCAGTACTTC	CASSLLGQGGYEQYF
TRBJ2-3	NA	TRBV7-9	TRBD1	TGTGCCAGCAGCAATCACAGGGGGAACGGATTGGATACGCAGTATTTT	CASSNHRGNGLDTQYF
TRBJ2-1	NA	TRBV7-7	NA	TGTGCCAGCCGTAAAGGGGGAAATGGTTTTGTATCCTACAATGAGCAGTTCTTC	CASRKGGNGFVSYNEQFF
TRBJ1-5	NA	TRBV18	NA	TGTGCCAGCTCACTCCAGGACAGAAATCAGCCCCAGCATTTT	CASSLQDRNQPQHF
TRBJ1-3	NA	TRBV7-2	NA	TGTGCCAGCAGCTCCGGACAGAGCTCTGGAAACACCATATATTTT	CASSSGQSSGNTIYF
TRBJ2-7	once	TRBV25-1	TRBD1	TGTGCCAGCAAGGACAGGGGGACCTACGAGCAGTACTTC	CASKDRGTYEQYF
TRBJ2-1	NA	TRBV6-1	NA	TGTGCCAGCAGTGAAGACATCCTCTACAATGAGCAGTTCTTC	CASSEDILYNEQFF
TRBJ1-2	NA	TRBV27	TRBD1	TGTGCCAGCAGTTTAGGACAGGGCTACTATGGCTACACCTTC	CASSLGQGYYGYTF
TRBJ2-7	NA	TRBV19	NA	TGTGCCAGTAGCGCGGGACAGTCCTACGAGCAGTACTTC	CASSAGQSYEQYF
TRBJ2-1	NA	TRBV10-1	TRBD1	TGCGCCAGGGATTCCCAGGACAGGGGCCATGAGCAGTTCTTC	CARDSQDRGHEQFF
TRBJ1-5	NA	TRBV7-9	TRBD1	TGTGCCAGCAGCTTAACAGGGGGCAATCAGCCCCAGCATTTT	CASSLTGGNQPQHF
TRBJ2-3	NA	TRBV18	NA	TGTGCCAGCTCACCAAACGACAGGGACTCAGATACGCAGTATTTT	CASSPNDRDSDTQYF
TRBJ2-5	NA	TRBV5-4	TRBD1	TGTGCCAGCAGGCTGGGACAGCAAGAGACCCAGTACTTC	CASRLGQQETQYF
TRBJ1-2	NA	TRBV7-9	NA	TGTGCCAGCAGCCAAGCGGGTCCGGGGGGCTACACCTTC	CASSQAGPGGYTF
TRBJ2-3	once	TRBV9	TRBD1	TGTGCCAGCAGCGTAGAGGGACAGGGGATGTCAGATACGCAGTATTTT	CASSVEGQGMSDTQYF
TRBJ1-2	NA	TRBV10-3	NA	TGTGCCATCAGTTTGGACTCGTATGGCTACACCTTC	CAISLDSYGYTF
TRBJ2-3	few	TRBV7-2	TRBD1	TGTGCCAGCAGCTTAGCGCGCAGGGGGCGATCGACAGATACGCAGTATTTT	CASSLARRGRSTDTQYF
TRBJ1-2	NA	TRBV5-6	TRBD1	TGTGCCAGCAGCTTGATCATCGGGACAGGGCGGGGTGGCTACACCTTC	CASSLIIGTGRGGYTF
TRBJ2-1	NA	TRBV5-1	TRBD2	TGCGCCAGCAGCTTGGAGACTAGCGGGGGCGCGCTTAACCTGTTCTTC	CASSLETSGGALNLFF
TRBJ2-3	NA	TRBV4-2	TRBD2	TGTGCCAGCAGCCAAAGACTAGCAGAATTCACAGATACGCAGTATTTT	CASSQRLAEFTDTQYF
TRBJ1-1	NA	TRBV5-4	TRBD1	TGTGCCAGCAGCGGGGACAGGAGTAACACTGAAGCTTTCTTT	CASSGDRSNTEAFF
TRBJ2-7	few	TRBV6-1	NA	TGTGCCAGCAGTCACGACACCCCCATTGGGGAGCAGTACTTC	CASSHDTPIGEQYF